Shown below are 4 T cell receptor beta chains from a single sample sequenced in a study of T cell repertoires in cytomegalovirus infection. TCRdb analysed the reads with MiXCR anew, one entry per CDR3 protein. The sample records hundreds of thousands of distinct CDR3 sequences, approximately 24% being singletons. Sequenced: CD8+ T cells from PBMCs. The receptor set was obtained from a human donor in good health (CMV status not recorded). Some clones in this sample may be carry-over from other donors' samples.

This clonotype has just one count. The rearrangement uses TRBV29-1 and TRBJ1-2, with D perhaps TRBD1 (5 bases). Germline V gives CDR1 SQVTM, CDR2 ANQGSEA. The CDR3 runs to 12 residues. Trimming stripped 4 bases from V and 2 bases from J, with 8 bases between. CDR3 sequence reads: CSVGRDNYGYTF. The CDR3 nucleotides read TGCAGCGTTGGGAGGGACAACTATGGCTACACCTTC.

J is TRBJ2-1 and V is TRBV4-1; D is unresolved. Germline-derived CDR1 and CDR2 are MGHRA and YSYEKL. The length of the CDR3 is 14 residues. The germline V and J ends were trimmed by 0 bases and 8 bases, with 11 bases remaining between them. Here the CDR3 DNA reads TGCGCCAGCAGCCAAGATCATCAGCGCTATGAGCAGTTCTTC. This translates into CASSQDHQRYEQFF.

This chain uses TRBV29-1 with TRBJ1-2, with 10 bases identical to TRBD1. The ends lost 6 bases at V and 3 bases at J; junction bases unmatched: 4. Germline-derived CDR1 and CDR2 are SQVTM and ANQGSEA. This CDR3 has 13 amino acids. The CDR3 here is CSVLDRGDYGYTF. In DNA, the CDR3 is TGCAGCGTGCTGGACAGGGGGGACTATGGCTACACCTTC. The variable domain in full, with the rest retrieved from reference TRBV29-1 and TRBJ1-2, is SAVISQKPSRDICQRGTSLTIQCQVDSQVTMMFWYRQQPGQSLTLIATANQGSEATYESGFVIDKFPISRPNLTFSTLTVSNMSPEDSSIYLCSVLDRGDYGYTFGSGTRLTVV.

Notes on this clonotype: A junction end diverges from the germline sequence, so it may reflect a read error. The V gene is TRBV7-9, the J gene TRBJ1-1, with D tentatively TRBD1 (6 bases). This CDR3 is built from 15 residues. Per germline, CDR1 SEHNR and CDR2 FQNEAQ (reference sequence). The CDR3 is CVSSLVQGLNTEAFF. CDR3 DNA: TGTGTCAGCAGCTTGGTACAGGGTTTGAACACTGAAGCTTTCTTT.